This TCR beta chain stems from a study of tumor-infiltrating lymphocytes in primary liver carcinoma. Overall study: These patients were men and women whose ages were 30 to 69 years.

Study conclusions and caveats: The use of bulk unsorted samples meant that CD4+ and CD8+ repertoires were not compared.

They got blood RNA out of unsorted whole blood and also pulled out germline DNA. Patients in the cohort were treatment-naive and living with chronic HBV infection. Before surgery, approximately 3.6 milliliters of EDTA blood were taken. This clonotype was seen repeatedly, ten times or more. The antigen remains unidentified. Production of TCR beta cDNA used approximately 480 ng total RNA together with a constant-region primer. Nested multiplex PCR, run for three rounds with slightly modified ARM-PCR, yielded TCR beta libraries. Researchers ran the first two PCR rounds for ten to eleven cycles each with TRBV1-TRBV30 forward primers and a C-beta reverse primer. TCRdb itself ran the multiplex PCR reads through MiXCR, one entry per CDR3 protein. The sample contains about 300,000 distinct CDR3 sequences, 55% to 65% of which appear only once. Germline CDR1 and CDR2: MGHDK and SYGVNS. Trimming removed 8 bases from V and 6 bases from J; junction bases left unmatched: 4. This CDR3 has 13 residues.

The clonotype comes from a man aged 35 to 55 with primary liver carcinoma and hepatitis B virus infection. The rearrangement joins TRBV25-1 to TRBJ1-2; TRBD1 matches at 12 bases. The sequencing sample was made of peripheral blood. CDR3 coding DNA: TGTGCCAGCGGGGACAGGGGGCCCCATGGCTACACCTTC. Its translation: CASGDRGPHGYTF.